What follows are 18 T cell receptor beta chains derived from one specimen sequenced in a study of immune cell composition in non-small cell lung cancer. The normal lung sample lay at least 3 cm, and maximally far, from the tumour. Sequencing used immunoSEQ multiplex PCR; TCRdb keeps in-frame clones, though not all of them. The sample carries approximately 9,000 clones, about 72% recorded once. Sequencing was carried out using non-adjacent lung tissue. These receptors all come from a human donor with non-small cell lung cancer.

This clone came up once. This rearrangement joins TRBV27 to TRBJ2-3, with D unclear. Germline-derived CDR1 and CDR2 are MNHEY and SMNVEV (reference sequence). Trimming removed 5 bases from V and 5 bases from J, with 17 bases in between. This CDR3 has 15 amino acids. CDR3 residues: CASSPYTAARDTQYF. The CDR3 nucleotides are TGTGCCAGCAGTCCCTATACAGCCGCTCGAGATACGCAGTATTTT.

This chain joins TRBV6-1 and TRBJ1-1, with TRBD1 as a possible D gene (6 bases). The V and J ends lost 5 bases and 8 bases respectively, with 18 bases between them. Germline CDR1 MNHNS, CDR2 SASEGT. CDR3 length: 14 residues. CDR3 coding DNA: TGTGCCAGCAGTCTTATCTTAGGTGGACAGGAAGCTTTCTTT. It yields the protein CASSLILGGQEAFF.

The rearrangement links TRBV7-6 to TRBJ1-1; possibly TRBD1 for D (5 bases). This CDR3 is 16 amino acids long. Per the germline V gene, CDR1 is SGHVS and CDR2 is FNYEAQ. Deletions cut 1 base from V and 4 bases from J, with 16 bases between. The CDR3 region is CASSLGFPGLRTEAFF. CDR3 nucleotides: TGTGCCAGCAGCTTAGGATTTCCGGGACTTCGCACTGAAGCTTTCTTT.

The chain carries TRBV5-6 and TRBJ1-1; no definite D call. The length of the CDR3 is 12 residues. The V end lost 2 bases, the J end lost 1 base, and 3 bases lay between the germline ends. The germline V gene has CDR1 SGHDT and CDR2 YYEEEE. This chain's CDR3 is CASSFPNTEAFF. CDR3 nucleotide sequence: TGTGCCAGCAGCTTCCCGAACACTGAAGCTTTCTTT. The full variable domain, rest sourced from reference TRBV5-6 and TRBJ1-1, is DAGVTQSPTHLIKTRGQQVTLRCSPKSGHDTVSWYQQALGQGPQFIFQYYEEEERQRGNFPDRFSGHQFPNYSSELNVNALLLGDSALYLCASSFPNTEAFFGQGTRLTVV.

Turning to this clone: In the same sample, other DNA sequences code for this CDR3. The V gene is TRBV27, the J gene TRBJ2-6; D uncertain. The V and J ends lost 6 bases and 0 bases respectively, with 12 bases between them. CDR1 and CDR2 (germline): MNHEY, SMNVEV (reference sequence). CDR3 length equals 16 residues. CDR3 sequence reads: CASSSGRLSGANVLTF. The CDR3 DNA is TGTGCCAGCAGCTCCGGACGGCTCTCTGGGGCCAACGTCCTGACTTTC.

The chain links TRBV5-1 to TRBJ2-1; possible D gene TRBD2, 6 bases. The germline V and J ends were trimmed by 0 bases and 4 bases, with 11 bases remaining between them. CDR3 length: 15 amino acids. Germline-derived CDR1 and CDR2 are SGHRS and YFSETQ. The chain's CDR3 is CASSLGGDGYNEQFF. For the CDR3, the DNA is TGCGCCAGCAGCTTGGGGGGGGACGGGTACAATGAGCAGTTCTTC.

The genes are TRBV6-6 and TRBJ1-4, with D uncertain. Germline V gene lookup returns CDR1 MNHNY and CDR2 SVGAGI (reference sequence). V gave up 4 bases and J gave up 8 bases, with 11 bases separating them. There are 13 residues in the CDR3. CDR3 DNA sequence: TGTGCCAGCAGTTTGGCGGGAGAGGAAAAACTGTTTTTT. It is translated as CASSLAGEEKLFF.

This rearrangement joins TRBV27 to TRBJ2-1; D is ambiguous. The CDR3 has 13 amino acids. Trimming took off 6 bases at V and 4 bases at J, with 10 bases between the two ends. Germline V gene data show CDR1 as MNHEY and CDR2 as SMNVEV (reference sequence). CDR3: CASRSLRYNEQFF. The DNA of the CDR3 is TGTGCCAGCAGATCCCTTCGGTACAATGAGCAGTTCTTC.

The rearrangement uses TRBV9 and TRBJ2-7; D gene uncertain. The CDR3 loop spans 15 amino acids. Trimming cost V 7 bases and J 9 bases, with 26 bases left between them. Germline V gene sequence: CDR1 SGDLS, CDR2 YYNGEE. CDR3 nucleotide sequence: TGTGCCAGCCCCTCACCCCTTGGGAATTGGGCGGCGCAGTACTTC. Translated: CASPSPLGNWAAQYF.

The chain couples TRBV19 to TRBJ2-5, with D tentatively TRBD2 (5 bases). Trimming left V 7 bases short and J 5 bases short, with 14 bases between. Germline V gives CDR1 LNHDA, CDR2 SQIVND (reference sequence). The CDR3 totals 13 residues. CDR3 bases: TGTGCCAGTACGCCCGCCGGGGTGGAGACCCAGTACTTC. This gives the protein CASTPAGVETQYF.

This chain joins TRBV11-3 and TRBJ2-6, with 8 bases that match TRBD1. Trimming removed 4 bases from V and 4 bases from J; junction bases left unmatched: 6. This CDR3 region has 16 residues. Germline CDR1 SGHNT, CDR2 YENEEA. The CDR3 sequence: CASSSRTGTGANVLTF. The CDR3 DNA reads TGTGCCAGCAGCTCGCGGACAGGGACCGGGGCCAACGTCCTGACTTTC.

The rearrangement uses TRBV7-3 and TRBJ2-6, with D maybe TRBD1 (5 bases). The germline V gene encodes CDR1 SGHTA and CDR2 FQGTGA. This CDR3 spans 16 amino acids. V was cut by 2 bases and J by 0 bases, with 8 bases left in between. CDR3 bases: TGTGCCAGCAGCTTAGGGGCCAGCTCTGGGGCCAACGTCCTGACTTTC. Protein: CASSLGASSGANVLTF.

This chain links TRBV30 with TRBJ1-1; D not resolved. The CDR3 has 13 residues. The ends were cut back, 0 bases at V and 2 bases at J, with 7 bases in the middle. The germline CDR1 and CDR2 sequences are GTSNPN and SVGIG (reference sequence). The CDR3 DNA follows: TGTGCCTGGAGTGTACAATCTAACACTGAAGCTTTCTTT. Its translation is CAWSVQSNTEAFF.

The chain couples TRBV20-1 to TRBJ2-3; no clear D gene. Trimming left V 5 bases short and J 1 base short, with 4 bases between. This CDR3 is 11 amino acids long. The germline CDR1 and CDR2 sequences are DFQATT and SNEGSKA (reference sequence). The CDR3: CSAEGTDTQYF. CDR3 bases: TGCAGTGCTGAGGGCACAGATACGCAGTATTTT.

The J gene is TRBJ1-5, the V gene TRBV19; 8 bases line up with TRBD1. The CDR3 totals 16 residues. Germline trimming cut 3 bases from V and 2 bases from J; bases unmatched to any gene: 6. Germline CDR1 is LNHDA and CDR2 is SQIVND (reference sequence). CDR3 DNA: TGTGCCAGTAGTATCCTTGGACAGGGTGGCAATCAGCCCCAGCATTTT. This codes for CASSILGQGGNQPQHF.

The chain joins TRBV9 to TRBJ2-7, with 7 bases identical to TRBD2. Germline trimming cut 4 bases from V and 7 bases from J; bases unmatched to any gene: 14. The germline gives CDR1 SGDLS, CDR2 YYNGEE. The CDR3 is made up of 15 amino acids. CDR3 residues: CASSPTGGRSGEQYF. The CDR3 coding sequence is TGTGCCAGCAGCCCGACTGGCGGGAGATCTGGTGAGCAGTACTTC.

The chain links TRBV30 to TRBJ2-1, with 9 bases fitting TRBD1. There are 15 residues in the CDR3. Germline loops: CDR1 GTSNPN, CDR2 SVGIG (reference sequence). Germline trimming cut 0 bases from V and 5 bases from J; bases unmatched to any gene: 5. In DNA, the CDR3 is TGTGCCTGGAGTGTACTCGGGACAGGGAACAATGAGCAGTTCTTC. Translation gives CAWSVLGTGNNEQFF.

The rearrangement uses TRBV7-2 and TRBJ2-7; D not resolved. Trimming removed 3 bases at V and 2 bases at J, with 14 bases between. Germline assignment: CDR1 SGHTA and CDR2 FQGNSA. There are 15 residues in the CDR3. DNA of the CDR3: TGTGCCAGCAGCTTCGGTAACAACCCGGCCTACGAGCAGTACTTC. Protein: CASSFGNNPAYEQYF.